These T cell receptor beta chains were read from a single sample in a study of read filtering for tumor transcriptome and immune sequencing. Each CDR3 protein is one row after TCRdb ran MiXCR on the reads. The table records tens of thousands of distinct CDR3 sequences, 15% to 20% of them present only once. The sequencing input was a population of CD138-negative cells sorted from bone marrow. All receptors come from a donor older than 35 with multiple myeloma. Each CDR3 is given with its conserved first and last residue. A D gene is named only where the DNA matches it firmly. The size field is filled for only some rows; it gives once, few, many or a size class.

TRBV18	many	-	11	TRBJ2-5	CASSPKETQYF	TGTGCCAGCTCACCGAAAGAGACCCAGTACTTC
TRBV5-1	many	-	15	TRBJ2-5	CASSLRGAVQETQYF	TGCGCCAGCAGCTTGAGGGGGGCCGTCCAAGAGACCCAGTACTTC
TRBV6-5	few	-	13	TRBJ1-5	CASSYSGVQPQHF	TGTGCCAGCAGTTACTCGGGGGTACAGCCCCAGCATTTT
TRBV6-1	many	-	14	TRBJ1-1	CASGLGSVNTEAFF	TGTGCCAGCGGGCTGGGGTCTGTTAACACTGAAGCTTTCTTT
TRBV28	many	-	14	TRBJ2-1	CASGGGSRGNEQFF	TGTGCCAGTGGGGGCGGGAGTAGGGGGAATGAGCAGTTCTTC
TRBV28	many	-	13	TRBJ2-2	CASSPTHTGELFF	TGTGCCAGCAGTCCAACTCACACCGGGGAGCTGTTTTTT
TRBV29-1	many	TRBD1	13	TRBJ2-3	CSGTGVSTDTQYF	TGCAGCGGGACAGGGGTCAGCACAGATACGCAGTATTTT
TRBV20-1	-	-	11	TRBJ1-2	CSARGLDGYTF	TGCAGTGCTAGGGGACTCGATGGCTACACCTTC
TRBV18	many	-	12	TRBJ2-5	CASSPGIETQYF	TGTGCCAGCTCACCAGGAATCGAGACCCAGTACTTC
TRBV4-2	many	-	13	TRBJ2-1	CASSQEDLYEQFF	TGTGCCAGCAGCCAGGAAGATCTCTATGAGCAGTTCTTC
TRBV6-4	many	TRBD1	15	TRBJ2-2	CASSTGTGKAGELFF	TGTGCCAGCAGTACCGGGACAGGGAAGGCCGGGGAGCTGTTTTTT
TRBV6-5	many	-	13	TRBJ2-2	CASSYSRSGELFF	TGTGCCAGCAGTTACTCGAGATCCGGGGAGCTGTTTTTT
TRBV10-3	-	-	15	TRBJ1-5	CAISESNSQSQPQHF	TGTGCCATCAGTGAGTCGAACTCCCAAAGTCAGCCCCAGCATTTT
TRBV9	many	-	12	TRBJ2-1	CASSVDLVEQFF	TGTGCCAGCAGCGTAGATTTGGTTGAGCAGTTCTTC
TRBV7-2	many	-	11	TRBJ2-3	CASSIADTQYF	TGTGCCAGCAGCATAGCAGATACGCAGTATTTT
TRBV12-3/TRBV12-4	-	TRBD1	15	TRBJ2-2	CASRRQGVGVGELFF	TGTGCCAGCAGGAGACAGGGGGTTGGAGTCGGGGAGCTGTTTTTT